The 32 T cell receptor beta chains presented below share a single source sample, sequenced in a study of T cells after yellow fever vaccination. MiXCR, applied by TCRdb to the 5' RACE reads, yields one record per CDR3 protein. The sample lists approximately 510,000 distinct CDR3 sequences; 21% were seen once. The sequencing here drew on PBMCs, taken less than 25 days after the first yellow fever vaccination. These receptor sequences come from a man between 18 and 29 years old who received the YFV17D yellow fever vaccine.

This clonotype was observed a handful of times. Written as DNA, the CDR3 is TGCAGTGCTAGAGCGTCGCGGGGCGGCTACGAGCAGTACGTC. Its translation: CSARASRGGYEQYV. The V call is TRBV20-1, the J call TRBJ2-7, with D possibly being TRBD2 (6 bases). The CDR3 sequence is 14 residues long. Germline V gives CDR1 DFQATT, CDR2 SNEGSKA (reference sequence). Trimming removed 1 base from V and 3 bases from J, with 13 bases in between.

V gene TRBV7-2 combines with J gene TRBJ1-1; D remains ambiguous. Trimming pared 1 base from V and 1 base from J, leaving 7 bases between. Germline CDR1 and CDR2: SGHTA and FQGNSA. CDR3 length equals 14 residues. The DNA for the CDR3 is TGTGCCAGCAGCTTAGTTGTGGGGAACACTGAAGCTTTCTTT. This codes for CASSLVVGNTEAFF. The complete variable domain, with remaining parts taken from reference TRBV7-2 and TRBJ1-1, reads GAGVSQSPSNKVTEKGKDVELRCDPISGHTALYWYRQSLGQGLEFLIYFQGNSAPDKSGLPSDRFSAERTGGSVSTLTIQRTQQEDSAVYLCASSLVVGNTEAFFGQGTRLTVV.

This clonotype was seen many times. The gene calls are TRBV11-2 and TRBJ2-1; D might be TRBD1 or TRBD2, each matching 6 bases. Trimming removed 5 bases at V and 1 base at J, with 21 bases between. The germline CDR1 and CDR2 sequences are SGHAT and FQNNGV. This CDR3 has 18 residues. In DNA, the CDR3 is TGTGCCAGCAGCGGTAGGGGGGCCTTAATTGCGTCCTACAATGAGCAGTTCTTC. Protein product: CASSGRGALIASYNEQFF.

This clonotype was detected only a few times. The chain uses TRBV7-9 and TRBJ2-1, with 15 positions matching TRBD2. The trim removed 4 bases at V and 3 bases at J, leaving 4 bases unmatched. Germline-derived CDR1 and CDR2 are SEHNR and FQNEAQ (reference sequence). There are 17 residues in the CDR3. The DNA for the CDR3 is TGTGCCAGCAGCTCCGGACTAGCGGGGGGGCACTACAATGAGCAGTTCTTC. Encoded protein: CASSSGLAGGHYNEQFF.

The genes are TRBV7-9 and TRBJ1-2; D remains ambiguous. The CDR3 runs to 13 residues. Germline-derived CDR1 and CDR2 are SEHNR and FQNEAQ (reference sequence). The germline V and J ends were trimmed by 5 bases and 0 bases, with 7 bases remaining between them. The DNA of the CDR3 is TGTGCCAGCAGCACCACGTCTAACTATGGCTACACCTTC. It codes for CASSTTSNYGYTF.

This clonotype appeared once. The chain recombines TRBV4-1 with TRBJ1-1; D unclear. Germline V lookup: CDR1 MGHRA, CDR2 YSYEKL. The CDR3 loop spans 13 amino acids. The germline V and J ends were trimmed by 1 base and 6 bases, with 9 bases remaining between them. The CDR3 region is CASSQGPRAEAFF. In DNA, the CDR3 is TGCGCCAGCAGCCAAGGCCCGAGGGCTGAAGCTTTCTTT.

V is TRBV3-1 and J is TRBJ1-2, with D unclear. CDR3 size: 13 residues. Germline CDR1 reads LGHDT; CDR2 reads YNNKEL (reference sequence). V was clipped by 1 base and J by 12 bases, with 15 bases between them. The CDR3 DNA reads as TGTGCCAGCAGCCAAGTCTACGGAGAACTCCACACCTTC. Protein sequence: CASSQVYGELHTF.

In this sample, this clonotype turned up a few times. The V and J genes are TRBV7-2 and TRBJ2-2; 10 bases agree with TRBD2. Germline CDR1 and CDR2: SGHTA and FQGNSA. V lost 4 bases and J lost 2; bases outside the gene matches: 4. The CDR3 is made up of 16 amino acids. The CDR3: CASSYLAGVNTGELFF. CDR3 bases: TGTGCCAGCAGCTACCTAGCGGGGGTCAACACCGGGGAGCTGTTTTTT.

The V call is TRBV7-2, the J call TRBJ2-5; 9 positions agree with TRBD2. Germline V gene sequence: CDR1 SGHTA, CDR2 FQGNSA. V was pared by 6 bases and J by 4 bases, with 9 bases of the junction left unmatched. The CDR3 sequence is 15 residues long. CDR3 sequence (DNA): TGTGCCAGCAGAGGGGCGGGGGGGAGTAGAGAGACCCAGTACTTC. This sequence encodes CASRGAGGSRETQYF.

The genes are TRBV4-1 and TRBJ1-2; 7 bases are a match to TRBD1. The CDR3 is 15 amino acids. Germline V lookup: CDR1 MGHRA, CDR2 YSYEKL. The V segment lost 4 bases and the J segment 0 bases; nucleotides outside the gene matches: 5. The CDR3 reads CASSPRGRANYGYTF. In DNA, the CDR3 is TGCGCCAGCAGCCCAAGGGGGCGAGCTAACTATGGCTACACCTTC.

The table lists this clonotype with a few counts. The J gene is TRBJ2-4, the V gene TRBV12-3 or TRBV12-4; D is uncertain. Trimming took off 5 bases at V and 3 bases at J, with 20 bases between the two ends. The CDR3 contains 17 residues. CDR3 residues: CASSATTPAVVKNIQYF. CDR3 bases: TGTGCCAGCAGTGCCACGACTCCGGCGGTGGTCAAAAACATTCAGTACTTC.

The V and J genes are TRBV19 and TRBJ1-1, with unresolved D. V was clipped by 3 bases and J by 1 base, with 12 bases between them. The CDR3 sequence is 15 residues long. Looked up from germline, CDR1 is LNHDA and CDR2 is SQIVND (reference sequence). CDR3 DNA sequence: TGTGCCAGTAGTATCCCGGACGGCTGGAACACTGAAGCTTTCTTT. Protein product: CASSIPDGWNTEAFF.

This clonotype has a handful of counts. V gene TRBV3-1 combines with J gene TRBJ2-4; 7 nucleotides match TRBD2. V lost 4 bases and J lost 3; bases outside the gene matches: 6. This CDR3 has 15 residues. CDR1 is LGHDT, CDR2 YNNKEL, per germline (reference sequence). CDR3 loop: CASSRVGRDKNIQYF. CDR3 DNA: TGTGCCAGCAGCCGGGTTGGGAGGGACAAAAACATTCAGTACTTC.

V is TRBV7-8 and J is TRBJ2-5, with D tentatively TRBD1 (6 bases). Germline assignment: CDR1 SGHVS and CDR2 FQNEAQ. Trimming removed 0 bases at V and 5 bases at J, with 10 bases between. The CDR3 extends over 14 amino acids. CDR3 bases: TGTGCCAGCAGCTTAGCCGGGACAATGGAGACCCAGTACTTC. It translates to CASSLAGTMETQYF.

The gene calls are TRBV27 and TRBJ2-2; D not certain. Germline V gene lookup returns CDR1 MNHEY and CDR2 SMNVEV (reference sequence). V was trimmed by 6 bases and J by 8 bases, leaving 10 bases between them. This CDR3 is 12 amino acids long. The CDR3 region is CASSPDVGELFF. CDR3 coding DNA: TGTGCCAGCAGCCCCGATGTGGGGGAGCTGTTTTTT.

This clonotype was counted many times. The chain combines TRBV5-1 with TRBJ1-5; 8 bases line up with TRBD1. J lost 1 base, V lost 0 bases, and 0 bases had no gene match. Germline V CDR1 and CDR2: SGHRS, YFSETQ. CDR3 size: 15 residues. The CDR3: CASSLGTGSNQPQHF. The CDR3, as DNA: TGCGCCAGCAGCTTGGGGACAGGGAGCAATCAGCCCCAGCATTTT.

V gene TRBV5-1 combines with J gene TRBJ1-1; no firm D call. This CDR3 region has 13 residues. The V end was cut by 4 bases, the J end by 11 bases, with 18 bases between. The germline V gene has CDR1 SGHRS and CDR2 YFSETQ. The CDR3 region has the DNA TGCGCCAGCAGCCCCGTCGTTCACAGCACGGCTTTCTTT. It codes for CASSPVVHSTAFF.

This clonotype was seen at least ten times. The gene calls are TRBV7-2 and TRBJ2-5, with 7 nucleotides matching TRBD2. Germline-derived CDR1 and CDR2 are SGHTA and FQGNSA. This CDR3 region has 14 residues. With 6 bases clipped from V and 2 bases from J, the junction kept 6 bases outside the gene matches. The CDR3 here is CASSSSGTQETQYF. The CDR3 DNA is TGTGCCAGCAGTTCTAGCGGCACTCAAGAGACCCAGTACTTC. The whole variable domain, filled in from reference TRBV7-2 and TRBJ2-5, reads GAGVSQSPSNKVTEKGKDVELRCDPISGHTALYWYRQSLGQGLEFLIYFQGNSAPDKSGLPSDRFSAERTGGSVSTLTIQRTQQEDSAVYLCASSSSGTQETQYFGPGTRLLVL.

This chain links TRBV4-1 with TRBJ2-7; D unresolved. Germline values: CDR1 MGHRA, CDR2 YSYEKL. The V and J ends lost 0 bases and 2 bases respectively, with 14 bases between them. This CDR3 contains 16 residues. The CDR3 DNA sequence: TGCGCCAGCAGCCAAGAGAGTCGGGCCAGCACCTACGAGCAGTACTTC. Translation gives CASSQESRASTYEQYF.

V and J are TRBV6-1 and TRBJ1-6, with 9 bases fitting TRBD1. CDR1 and CDR2 from the germline V gene are MNHNS and SASEGT. The CDR3 spans 16 residues. J gave up 5 bases and V 10 bases, and 12 bases lay outside the gene matches. Here the CDR3 reads CATCRTGEVHNSPLHF. Here the CDR3 DNA reads TGTGCCACTTGTCGGACAGGGGAAGTTCATAATTCACCCCTCCACTTT.

This clonotype was counted only a few times. The chain recombines TRBV4-2 with TRBJ2-7; 9 bases align to TRBD2. V was pared by 1 base and J by 2 bases, with 9 bases of the junction left unmatched. This CDR3 comprises 17 residues. Germline loops: CDR1 LGHNA, CDR2 YNFKEQ. CDR3 sequence: CASSQGKRGARTYEQYF. The DNA of the CDR3 is TGTGCCAGCAGCCAAGGCAAGCGGGGGGCCCGGACCTACGAGCAGTACTTC.

This clonotype was counted a few times. The chain combines TRBV6-2 or TRBV6-3 with TRBJ2-7; 7 bases fit TRBD2. Looked up from germline, CDR1 is MNHEY and CDR2 is SVGEGT. V was pared by 7 bases and J by 5 bases, with 14 bases of the junction left unmatched. The CDR3 has 15 residues. Here the CDR3 DNA reads TGTGCCAGCAAATCCGGGGAGGGAGTTTGGGACGAGCAGTACGTC. This codes for CASKSGEGVWDEQYV.

The chain has TRBV7-2 and TRBJ2-1; D call uncertain. Trimming took 5 bases from V and 9 from J, leaving 20 bases between them. The CDR3 is 15 amino acids. The V gene's germline CDR1 is SGHTA and CDR2 FQGNSA. CDR3: CASSRVSGAWGEQFF. CDR3 bases: TGTGCCAGCAGCCGGGTATCAGGTGCATGGGGTGAGCAGTTCTTC. Full variable domain (missing parts from reference TRBV7-2 and TRBJ2-1): GAGVSQSPSNKVTEKGKDVELRCDPISGHTALYWYRQSLGQGLEFLIYFQGNSAPDKSGLPSDRFSAERTGGSVSTLTIQRTQQEDSAVYLCASSRVSGAWGEQFFGPGTRLTVL.

The rearrangement links TRBV30 to TRBJ2-7, with no clear D. CDR1 is GTSNPN and CDR2 is SVGIG in the germline V gene (reference sequence). The CDR3 runs 13 residues. Trimming pared 3 bases from V and 2 bases from J, leaving 11 bases between. The CDR3 sequence is CAWSRRNPYEQYF. The DNA for the CDR3 is TGTGCCTGGAGCAGGCGGAACCCCTACGAGCAGTACTTC.

This clonotype was recorded a few times. The V gene is TRBV5-4, the J gene TRBJ2-1; weak D call: TRBD1 (6 bases). Trimming took off 6 bases at V and 4 bases at J, with 14 bases between the two ends. The CDR3 is made up of 14 amino acids. CDR1 and CDR2 (germline): SGHNT, YYREEE (reference sequence). The CDR3 spells CASNRDTGYNEQFF. The CDR3 coding sequence is TGTGCCAGCAACCGGGACACGGGTTACAATGAGCAGTTCTTC.

The chain is built from TRBV27 and TRBJ2-3; D assignment may be TRBD1 or TRBD2 (5 bases each). Germline V gives CDR1 MNHEY, CDR2 SMNVEV (reference sequence). Trimming took off 1 base at V and 0 bases at J, with 8 bases between the two ends. The CDR3 has 15 amino acids. The CDR3 reads CASSLFRDSTDTQYF. The CDR3, as DNA: TGTGCCAGCAGTTTATTCCGGGACAGCACAGATACGCAGTATTTT.

The genes are TRBV4-2 and TRBJ2-2, with TRBD2 matching over 7 bases. Trimming took 4 bases from V and 3 from J; bases not matched to a gene: 5. The germline V gene has CDR1 LGHNA and CDR2 YNFKEQ. CDR3 length: 15 residues. The CDR3 sequence is CASSRAGSDTGELFF. DNA of the CDR3: TGTGCCAGCAGCCGAGCGGGGTCGGACACCGGGGAGCTGTTTTTT.

The rearrangement uses TRBV29-1 and TRBJ1-1; D uncertain. The CDR3 spans 14 residues. Trimming took off 4 bases at V and 0 bases at J, with 12 bases between the two ends. CDR1 is SQVTM, CDR2 ANQGSEA, per germline. CDR3 bases: TGCAGCGTTGCGTTGTTTACTATGAACACTGAAGCTTTCTTT. This gives the protein CSVALFTMNTEAFF.

This sequence joins TRBV7-2 and TRBJ1-5; a possible D gene is TRBD1 (6 bases). V shed 0 bases and J shed 4 bases, with 10 bases lying between them. The CDR3 consists of 15 residues. Germline V CDR1 and CDR2: SGHTA, FQGNSA. The CDR3 DNA reads TGTGCCAGCAGCTTAGCCAGCCAGGGGAATCAGCCCCAGCATTTT. Translated: CASSLASQGNQPQHF.

The rearrangement uses TRBV23-1 and TRBJ2-7; the D gene is possibly TRBD1 (7 bases). TRBV23-1 is known as an ORF, though its function is uncertain. Trimming took 3 bases from V and 5 from J, leaving 23 bases between them. The CDR3 is 17 residues long. DNA for the CDR3: TGCGCCAGCAGTCACTTGACAGGGACTCAATATGGGGACGAGCAGTACGTC. Translation gives CASSHLTGTQYGDEQYV.

The sample holds a few counts of this clonotype. The V gene is TRBV27, the J gene TRBJ2-1; no reliable D call. With 1 base removed from V and 4 bases from J, the gap between germline ends came to 8 bases. Per the germline V gene, CDR1 is MNHEY and CDR2 is SMNVEV (reference sequence). The CDR3 sequence is 14 residues long. The CDR3: CASSLYYQYNEQFF. The CDR3 nucleotides read TGTGCCAGCAGTTTATATTACCAATACAATGAGCAGTTCTTC.

The chain carries TRBV29-1 and TRBJ1-1; no firm D call. The CDR3 is 11 residues long. Germline CDR1 reads SQVTM; CDR2 reads ANQGSEA. Trimming removed 7 bases from V and 9 bases from J, with 15 bases in between. CDR3 in DNA: TGCAGCGCCGACTGGGAGTGGAAAGCTTTCTTT. Protein: CSADWEWKAFF.